The clone carrying this TCR beta chain turned up a few times. The antigen remains unidentified. Treatment described: roughly 10-day PBMC culture with coronavirus spike peptide pools or control peptides (ViraFEST assay). The record originates from a study of vaccination and CD4 T cells after COVID-19. Losses at the gene ends were 2 bases for V and 6 bases for J; bases not matched to a gene: 6. CDR1 and CDR2 (germline): MNHNS, SASEGT. The CDR3 has 14 residues. The Oncomine TCR Beta short-read assay sequenced DNA from cultured CD4+ T cells. TCRdb processed the PCR reads anew with MiXCR; each CDR3 protein has one entry. The table includes under 20,000 distinct CDR3 sequences, around 55% detected once.

This receptor was identified in a human donor who had recovered from COVID-19. The sequencing sample was made of CD4+ T cells from blood, cultured in vitro. The chain has TRBV6-1 and TRBJ1-2; 7 nucleotides align to TRBD1. The CDR3 reads CASSEPPGGHGYTF. DNA for the CDR3: TGTGCCAGCAGTGAACCTCCAGGGGGACATGGCTACACCTTC.